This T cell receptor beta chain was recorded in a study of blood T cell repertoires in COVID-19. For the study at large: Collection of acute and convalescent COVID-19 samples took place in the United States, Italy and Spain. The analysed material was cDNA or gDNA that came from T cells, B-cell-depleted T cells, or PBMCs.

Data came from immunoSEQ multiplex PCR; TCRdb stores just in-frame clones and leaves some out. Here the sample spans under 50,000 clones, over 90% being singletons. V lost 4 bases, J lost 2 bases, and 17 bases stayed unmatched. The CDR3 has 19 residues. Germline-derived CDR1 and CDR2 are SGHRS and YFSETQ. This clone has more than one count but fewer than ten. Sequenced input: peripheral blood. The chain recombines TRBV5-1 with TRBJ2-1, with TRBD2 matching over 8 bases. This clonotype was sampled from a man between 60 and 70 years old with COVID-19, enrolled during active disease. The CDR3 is CASSTPGLEGQRTYNEQFF. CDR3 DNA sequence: TGCGCCAGCAGCACACCGGGACTAGAAGGGCAAAGGACCTACAATGAGCAGTTCTTC.